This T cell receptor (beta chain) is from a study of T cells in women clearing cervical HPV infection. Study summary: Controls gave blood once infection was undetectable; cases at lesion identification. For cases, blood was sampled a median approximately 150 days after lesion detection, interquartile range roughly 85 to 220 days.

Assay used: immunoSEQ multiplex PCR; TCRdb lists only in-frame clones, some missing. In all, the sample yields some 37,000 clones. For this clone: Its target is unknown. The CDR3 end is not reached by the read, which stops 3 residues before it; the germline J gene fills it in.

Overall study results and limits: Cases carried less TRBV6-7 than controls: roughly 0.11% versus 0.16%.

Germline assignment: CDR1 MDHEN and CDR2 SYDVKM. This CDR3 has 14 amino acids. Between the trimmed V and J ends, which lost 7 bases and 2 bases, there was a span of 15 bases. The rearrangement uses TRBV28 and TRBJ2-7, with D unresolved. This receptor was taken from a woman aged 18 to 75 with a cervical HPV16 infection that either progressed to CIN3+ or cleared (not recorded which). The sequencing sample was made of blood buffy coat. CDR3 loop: CASKPSQVTYEQYF. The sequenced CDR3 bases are TGTGCCAGCAAACCTTCCCAGGTCACCTACGAG.